Shown below are 9 T cell receptor beta chains from a single sample sequenced in a study of cytomegalovirus exposure and HLA in healthy donors. Both 60 Vbeta primers and 13 Jbeta primers went into the PCR. TCRdb's copy holds only in-frame clones and misses some; the assay was immunoSEQ multiplex PCR. The sample lists around 150,000 clones, roughly four fifths occurring once. Input material: PBMCs. All receptors derive from a man in his forties or fifties in good health and CMV-seropositive.

The rearrangement links TRBV9 to TRBJ2-7, with TRBD1 matching over 7 bases. With 0 bases clipped from V and 2 bases from J, the junction kept 5 bases outside the gene matches. The CDR3 sequence is 15 residues long. Germline V gene data show CDR1 as SGDLS and CDR2 as YYNGEE. As DNA, the CDR3 is TGTGCCAGCAGCGTAGGAGGGGGCGGAACCTACGAGCAGTACTTC. Translating gives CASSVGGGGTYEQYF.

J is TRBJ1-1 and V is TRBV30; D is perhaps TRBD1 (6 bases). The CDR3 totals 13 residues. Germline CDR1 GTSNPN, CDR2 SVGIG (reference sequence). With 4 bases removed from V and 2 bases from J, the gap between germline ends came to 11 bases. The CDR3 coding sequence is TGTGCCTGGAATTTAGGGGGAAACACTGAAGCTTTCTTT. Its translation: CAWNLGGNTEAFF.

This clone was observed a single time. This CDR3 is CASSYRPGQEVSGANVLTF. CDR3 DNA: TGTGCCAGCAGTTATCGACCGGGACAGGAGGTCTCTGGGGCCAACGTCCTGACTTTC. The chain employs TRBV28 and TRBJ2-6, with 8 bases matching TRBD1. Germline values: CDR1 MDHEN, CDR2 SYDVKM. This CDR3 region has 19 residues. Trimming took 4 bases from V and 0 from J; bases not matched to a gene: 11.

The genes are TRBV10-3 and TRBJ1-5; tentative D call: TRBD1 (6 bases). Trimming stripped 4 bases from V and 4 bases from J, with 20 bases between. Germline loops: CDR1 ENHRY, CDR2 SYGVKD. The CDR3 has 17 amino acids. The CDR3 DNA reads TGTGCCATCAGTGCGTCAGGGGCCCCCGTAGATAATCAGCCCCAGCATTTT. Translation: CAISASGAPVDNQPQHF.

This chain joins TRBV19 and TRBJ2-1; TRBD1 might be the D (7 bases). The CDR3 is made up of 16 amino acids. V lost 5 bases, J lost 4 bases, and 18 bases lay in between. Looked up from germline, CDR1 is LNHDA and CDR2 is SQIVND (reference sequence). The CDR3 coding sequence is TGTGCCAGTAGTGCCGGCGGGGACAGAATTTACAATGAGCAGTTCTTC. Residues: CASSAGGDRIYNEQFF.

This clone was observed once. The chain links TRBV6-1 to TRBJ2-7, with 7 bases identical to TRBD2. This CDR3 is 13 amino acids long. The trim removed 6 bases at V and 12 bases at J, leaving 14 bases unmatched. Per germline, CDR1 MNHNS and CDR2 SASEGT. CDR3 in amino acids: CASSGGSPSYPYF. The CDR3 nucleotides are TGTGCCAGCAGCGGGGGGTCCCCCTCGTATCCGTACTTC.

On this clone itself: One end of the junction does not line up with germline, which may come from a read error. The J gene is TRBJ1-1, the V gene TRBV7-9; D is uncertain. The CDR3 has 12 amino acids. Germline V lookup: CDR1 SEHNR, CDR2 FQNEAQ (reference sequence). The CDR3 nucleotides read TGTTCCAGCAGCTTACCTAACACTGAAGCTTTCTTT. Protein product: CSSSLPNTEAFF. Combining the CDR3 with reference TRBV7-9 and TRBJ1-1 gives the whole variable domain DTGVSQNPRHKITKRGQNVTFRCDPISEHNRLYWYRQTLGQGPEFLTYFQNEAQLEKSRLLSDRFSAERPKGSFSTLEIQRTEQGDSAMYLCSSSLPNTEAFFGQGTRLTVV.

The gene calls are TRBV10-2 and TRBJ2-5; D remains ambiguous. The assigned J gene may be wrong: the sequence end matches TRBJ2-7 better. This CDR3 is built from 11 residues. Germline V gene lookup returns CDR1 WSHSY and CDR2 SAAADI. CDR3 DNA sequence: TGCGCCAGCAGTCAAGACTACGAGCAGTACTTC. Protein sequence: CASSQDYEQYF.

In this sample, this clone turned up once. The chain has TRBV4-3 and TRBJ1-2, with a possible D match to TRBD1 (6 bases). Trimming took off 2 bases at V and 3 bases at J, with 13 bases between the two ends. Per germline, CDR1 LGHNA and CDR2 YSLEER. The CDR3 contains 15 residues. The CDR3 DNA reads as TGCGCCAGCAGCCAAAGCGCAGGGGTTTACTATGGCTACACCTTC. This encodes CASSQSAGVYYGYTF.